Following are 31 T cell receptor beta chains from one sample sequenced in a study of T cell responses to AZD1222 COVID-19 vaccine. The repertoire was sequenced with immunoSEQ multiplex PCR; TCRdb's copy has only in-frame clones and lacks some. The sample has more than 120,000 clones; 88% are singletons. The sample in question was peripheral blood, obtained 28 days after the second dose of the MenACWY control vaccine. The source of these receptors is an adult who received the MenACWY meningococcal vaccine as a control.

The chain couples TRBV30 to TRBJ2-5; maybe TRBD1 (5 bases). This CDR3 has 13 amino acids. Germline values: CDR1 GTSNPN, CDR2 SVGIG (reference sequence). V was pared by 0 bases and J by 7 bases, with 12 bases between. CDR3 amino acids: CAWSVNRGGTQYF. The CDR3, as DNA: TGTGCCTGGAGTGTTAATAGGGGCGGGACCCAGTACTTC. The full variable domain, completed using reference TRBV30 and TRBJ2-5, is SQTIHQWPATLVQPVGSPLSLECTVEGTSNPNLYWYRQAAGRGLQLLFYSVGIGQISSEVPQNLSASRPQDRQFILSSKKLLLSDSGFYLCAWSVNRGGTQYFGPGTRLLVL.

This clone was counted between two and nine times. The rearrangement links TRBV11-2 to TRBJ1-2; D is ambiguous. Germline V CDR1 and CDR2: SGHAT, FQNNGV. The length of the CDR3 is 16 residues. V shed 4 bases and J shed 0 bases, with 15 bases lying between them. Here the CDR3 reads CASSSRRAHSNYGYTF. The CDR3 DNA reads TGTGCCAGCAGCTCCCGTCGTGCCCACTCTAACTATGGCTACACCTTC. The whole variable domain, remainder taken from reference TRBV11-2 and TRBJ1-2, is EAGVAQSPRYKIIEKRQSVAFWCNPISGHATLYWYQQILGQGPKLLIQFQNNGVVDDSQLPKDRFSAERLKGVDSTLKIQPAKLEDSAVYLCASSSRRAHSNYGYTFGSGTRLTVV.

J is TRBJ1-2 and V is TRBV9, with unresolved D. V was shortened by 3 bases and J by 4 bases, with 16 bases between the two germline ends. This CDR3 region has 15 residues. The germline gives CDR1 SGDLS, CDR2 YYNGEE. CDR3 coding DNA: TGTGCCAGCAGCGAGAGGGCGGTTGGCTCCTATGGCTACACCTTC. Amino acids: CASSERAVGSYGYTF.

The chain has TRBV4-3 and TRBJ2-7; the D call may be TRBD1 or TRBD2 (5 bases each). Trimming cost V 4 bases and J 3 bases, with 13 bases left between them. This CDR3 is 14 amino acids long. From germline, CDR1 is LGHNA and CDR2 YSLEER. The CDR3 is CASSPRDAIYEQYF. CDR3 DNA: TGCGCCAGCAGCCCTCGGGACGCAATCTACGAGCAGTACTTC.

The chain is built from TRBV6-2 or TRBV6-3 and TRBJ1-1; D possibly corresponds to TRBD1 (5 bases). This CDR3 is 15 amino acids long. Trimming left V 5 bases short and J 5 bases short, with 18 bases between. Germline loops: CDR1 MNHEY, CDR2 SVGEGT. CDR3 residues: CASSRGSRWGTEAFF. CDR3 in DNA: TGTGCCAGCAGTCGGGGCAGTCGCTGGGGGACTGAAGCTTTCTTT.

Worth noting for this clone: The junction does not match germline at one end; this may be a read error. The chain joins TRBV28 to TRBJ1-6; no firm D call. Germline CDR1 reads MDHEN; CDR2 reads SYDVKM. The CDR3 consists of 12 residues. The CDR3 reads CASSSYDSPLHF. CDR3 coding DNA: TGTGCCAGCTCATCCTATGATTCACCCCTCCACTTT.

V is TRBV29-1 and J is TRBJ1-1; no reliable D call. CDR1 is SQVTM and CDR2 is ANQGSEA in the germline V gene. The length of the CDR3 is 11 residues. The germline V and J ends were trimmed by 6 bases and 0 bases, with 5 bases remaining between them. The CDR3 here is CSVAMNTEAFF. The CDR3 bases are TGCAGCGTCGCGATGAACACTGAAGCTTTCTTT.

This chain uses TRBV10-3 with TRBJ2-1; 12 bases align to TRBD2. From germline, CDR1 is ENHRY and CDR2 SYGVKD. The CDR3 totals 16 residues. Unmatched junction bases numbered 11, after V lost 6 bases and J lost 8 bases. CDR3 sequence reads: CAIRRLAGDLRDEQFF. CDR3 sequence (DNA): TGTGCCATCAGGAGACTAGCGGGAGACCTTCGGGATGAGCAGTTCTTC.

CDR3 protein: CASSWTGSHEQYF. The CDR3 DNA sequence: TGTGCCAGCAGTTGGACAGGGTCCCACGAGCAGTACTTC. The chain recombines TRBV28 with TRBJ2-7; 8 nucleotides align to TRBD1. The J segment lost 5 bases and the V segment lost 4 bases, leaving 4 bases of the junction unmatched. The germline CDR1 and CDR2 sequences are MDHEN and SYDVKM. The CDR3 length is 13 residues.

In DNA form, the CDR3 reads TGTGCCAGCTCACCATGGGGGAATCAGCCCCAGCATTTT. Amino acid sequence: CASSPWGNQPQHF. This chain connects TRBV18 to TRBJ1-5, with a possible D match to TRBD1 (5 bases). From germline, CDR1 is KGHSH and CDR2 LQKENI. Trimming pared 2 bases from V and 4 bases from J, leaving 6 bases between. The CDR3 contains 13 residues. Full variable domain (remainder filled in from reference TRBV18 and TRBJ1-5): NAGVMQNPRHLVRRRGQEARLRCSPMKGHSHVYWYRQLPEEGLKFMVYLQKENIIDESGMPKERFSAEFPKEGPSILRIQQVVRGDSAAYFCASSPWGNQPQHFGDGTRLSIL.

The rearrangement uses TRBV4-1 and TRBJ1-2; weak D call: TRBD1 (5 bases). V shed 1 base and J shed 2 bases, with 11 bases lying between them. The CDR3 contains 15 residues. Per germline, CDR1 MGHRA and CDR2 YSYEKL. The CDR3 DNA is TGCGCCAGCAGCCAAGGGCTCGCAGGGAACTATGGCTACACCTTC. It is translated as CASSQGLAGNYGYTF.

The chain links TRBV5-1 to TRBJ1-2, with D unresolved. Germline V gene sequence: CDR1 SGHRS, CDR2 YFSETQ. The germline V and J ends were trimmed by 4 bases and 4 bases, with 17 bases remaining between them. The CDR3 loop spans 15 amino acids. The CDR3, as DNA: TGCGCCAGCAGCGAGAGCTCAGTTCGCTCCTATGGCTACACCTTC. It yields the protein CASSESSVRSYGYTF.

V usage is TRBV14 and J usage is TRBJ1-4; 7 bases line up with TRBD1. The CDR3 runs to 14 residues. Germline CDR1 and CDR2: SGHDN and FVKESK. V trimming: 4 bases; J trimming: 8 bases; junction bases outside the gene matches: 7. CDR3 nucleotides: TGTGCCAGCAGCCGGGACAGCGGTAGGGAAAAACTGTTTTTT. The encoded protein is CASSRDSGREKLFF.

This chain connects TRBV28 to TRBJ1-5; 10 nucleotides align to TRBD1. CDR3 length: 17 residues. Germline CDR1 and CDR2: MDHEN and SYDVKM. The trim removed 5 bases at V and 4 bases at J, leaving 11 bases unmatched. The CDR3: CASSPRDRGFDNQPQHF. For the CDR3, the DNA is TGTGCCAGCAGTCCCCGGGACAGGGGATTTGATAATCAGCCCCAGCATTTT.

The CDR3 is CASSSTGSGANVLTF. CDR3 coding DNA: TGTGCCAGCAGCTCAACAGGGTCCGGGGCCAACGTCCTGACTTTC. This rearrangement joins TRBV28 to TRBJ2-6; D possibly corresponds to TRBD1 (6 bases). CDR1 and CDR2 (germline): MDHEN, SYDVKM. Between the trimmed V and J ends, which lost 6 bases and 4 bases, there was a span of 13 bases. CDR3 length: 15 residues.

The V call is TRBV18, the J call TRBJ2-7, with 7 bases lining up with TRBD1. This CDR3 contains 13 residues. Germline V gene sequence: CDR1 KGHSH, CDR2 LQKENI. V gave up 5 bases and J gave up 6 bases; unmatched junction bases: 7. The CDR3 spells CASSSGTESEQYF. The CDR3 DNA follows: TGTGCCAGCTCATCGGGGACAGAGAGCGAGCAGTACTTC.

CDR3 DNA: TGTGCCAGCAGCTCGTTGACAGGGCTAAATTCACCCCTCCACTTT. It specifies CASSSLTGLNSPLHF. V gene TRBV9 combines with J gene TRBJ1-6, with 7 bases matching TRBD1. This CDR3 region has 15 residues. Looked up from germline, CDR1 is SGDLS and CDR2 is YYNGEE. V shed 4 bases, J shed 7 bases, and the junction held 8 bases outside the gene matches. Full variable domain (rest looked up from reference TRBV9 and TRBJ1-6): DSGVTQTPKHLITATGQRVTLRCSPRSGDLSVYWYQQSLDQGLQFLIQYYNGEERAKGNILERFSAQQFPDLHSELNLSSLELGDSALYFCASSSLTGLNSPLHFGNGTRLTVT.

This clone has just a few counts. The J gene is TRBJ1-4, the V gene TRBV3-1 (or the pseudogene TRBV3-2); D is undetermined. The germline CDR1 and CDR2 sequences are LGHDT and YNNKEL (reference sequence). CDR3 length: 13 residues. Between the trimmed V and J ends, which lost 7 bases and 7 bases, there was a span of 13 bases. CDR3 loop: CASTLSLGEKLFF. The CDR3 DNA sequence: TGTGCCAGCACCCTATCGTTGGGTGAAAAACTGTTTTTT.

The rearrangement links TRBV21-1 to TRBJ1-1. TRBV21-1 is noted as a pseudogene. CDR3 size: 14 residues. The CDR3: CASQTRQSNTEAFF. CDR3 bases: TGTGCCAGTCAGACGCGGCAGAGTAACACTGAAGCTTTCTTT.

This clone was seen only a few times. This chain connects TRBV7-2 to TRBJ2-1; D may be TRBD2 (6 bases). Germline CDR1 and CDR2: SGHTA and FQGNSA. Between the trimmed V and J ends, which lost 1 base and 10 bases, there was a span of 11 bases. CDR3 size: 13 residues. CDR3 amino acids: CASSLGPGEEQFF. CDR3 nucleotide sequence: TGTGCCAGCAGCTTAGGCCCGGGAGAAGAGCAGTTCTTC.

A word on this clone: The germline gene is not matched at one end of the junction; a read error may be the cause. The chain joins TRBV7-7 to TRBJ2-5, with D possibly matching TRBD2 (6 bases). In germline, CDR1 is SSHAT, CDR2 FNYEAQ (reference sequence). The CDR3 extends over 15 amino acids. Written as DNA, the CDR3 is TGTGCTAGCAGCTTAGCTCCGGGAGAGGCAGAGACCCAGTACTTC. Its translation: CASSLAPGEAETQYF.

The chain is built from TRBV9 and TRBJ2-3, with D perhaps TRBD2 (6 bases). CDR3 length: 14 residues. Germline CDR1 and CDR2: SGDLS and YYNGEE. V was pared by 4 bases and J by 3 bases, with 12 bases between. The CDR3 here is CASSPQGGTDTQYF. CDR3 bases: TGTGCCAGCAGCCCTCAGGGAGGAACAGATACGCAGTATTTT.

This chain links TRBV24-1 with TRBJ1-5, with D unclear. CDR1 and CDR2 from the germline V gene are KGHDR and SFDVKD. Trimming shortened V by 2 bases and J by 10 bases, and 11 bases separated the two germline ends. This CDR3 is 13 amino acids long. The CDR3 sequence is CATSDSRSEPQHF. CDR3 bases: TGTGCCACCAGTGATTCCCGGTCGGAACCCCAGCATTTT.

The V gene is TRBV19, the J gene TRBJ1-2; D remains unclear. The V and J ends lost 8 bases and 4 bases respectively, with 11 bases between them. The CDR3 length is 12 residues. Germline CDR1 is LNHDA and CDR2 is SQIVND (reference sequence). The CDR3 DNA is TGTGCCAGTTTAGAGATTCCCTATGGCTACACCTTC. This gives the protein CASLEIPYGYTF.

CDR3 residues: CASYEGEGYTF. CDR3 nucleotide sequence: TGTGCCAGCTACGAGGGAGAAGGCTACACCTTC. The chain has TRBV2 and TRBJ1-2; D not certain. The CDR3 extends over 11 amino acids. The germline V and J ends were trimmed by 8 bases and 8 bases, with 12 bases remaining between them. The germline gives CDR1 SNHLY, CDR2 FYNNEI.

This clone was seen just once. The chain couples TRBV10-3 to TRBJ1-2, with 12 bases fitting TRBD1. CDR1 ENHRY and CDR2 SYGVKD come from the germline V gene. The V and J ends lost 8 bases and 7 bases, in that order; junction bases with no gene match: 11. This CDR3 contains 15 residues. CDR3 DNA: TGTGCCATCCAACCCGCCGGGACAGGGGGCTCTGGCTACACCTTC. Amino acids: CAIQPAGTGGSGYTF.

The chain is built from TRBV6-4 and TRBJ1-2; D uncertain. This CDR3 spans 15 amino acids. Trimming stripped 3 bases from V and 7 bases from J, with 18 bases between. The V gene's germline CDR1 is MRHNA and CDR2 SNTAGT. The CDR3: CASSETGSALSGYTF. For the CDR3, the DNA is TGTGCCAGCAGTGAAACGGGCTCGGCTCTGTCTGGCTACACCTTC.

The chain is built from TRBV2 and TRBJ2-3; 8 nucleotides agree with TRBD1. There are 13 residues in the CDR3. Germline CDR1 SNHLY, CDR2 FYNNEI. Germline trimming cut 6 bases from V and 14 bases from J; bases unmatched to any gene: 13. CDR3 nucleotides: TGTGCCAGCAGGGGACAGGCCCGAGGCGGAGGGTATTTT. This translates into CASRGQARGGGYF.

This clone was detected only once. The V call is TRBV6-5, the J call TRBJ1-1; D not resolved. This CDR3 comprises 16 residues. Trimming removed 2 bases at V and 6 bases at J, with 19 bases between. Germline V CDR1 and CDR2: MNHEY, SVGAGI. Here the CDR3 reads CASSYRQTGLVPEAFF. The CDR3 region has the DNA TGTGCCAGCAGTTACCGCCAGACCGGGCTAGTCCCTGAAGCTTTCTTT.

The V call is TRBV11-2, the J call TRBJ1-4, with 7 positions matching TRBD1. Germline CDR1 is SGHAT and CDR2 is FQNNGV. The CDR3 sequence is 15 residues long. Germline trimming cut 4 bases from V and 7 bases from J; bases unmatched to any gene: 9. The CDR3, as DNA: TGTGCCAGCAGCTCACCGACAGGGCGTCGTGAAAAACTGTTTTTT. Its protein product is CASSSPTGRREKLFF.

This sequence joins TRBV4-2 and TRBJ2-3, with D possibly matching TRBD2 (5 bases). V shed 0 bases and J shed 4 bases, with 14 bases lying between them. The CDR3 runs to 16 residues. CDR1 is LGHNA and CDR2 is YNFKEQ in the germline V gene. The CDR3 region is CASSQDPGPGSDTQYF. For the CDR3, the DNA is TGTGCCAGCAGCCAAGACCCAGGCCCGGGGTCAGATACGCAGTATTTT.